The present TCR beta chain was sequenced within a study of regulatory T cells in long-lasting Graves disease. A remark on this clonotype: Antigen specificity is unknown.

Germline CDR1 reads SGHRS; CDR2 reads YFSETQ. CDR3 length: 15 residues. The V and J ends lost 1 base and 3 bases respectively, with 13 bases between them. This sample's time point: newly diagnosed GD, antithyroid drugs for less than 3 months. PBMC RNA served as the TCR library source. The TCR beta library used iRepertoire HTBI primers with Arm-PCR amplification of CDR3. One entry per CDR3 protein results from TCRdb running MiXCR on the multiplex PCR reads. The sample contains about 360,000 distinct CDR3 sequences, 15% to 20% of which appear only once. Overall study results and limits: TRBV28, TRBJ1-2 and TRBJ2-5 were favored in persistent disease. More public clonotypes were shared by persistent patients (about 2,700) than by new patients (roughly 1,000).

This same sample was also taken into another study, of T cells in Graves' hyperthyroidism and ophthalmopathy. From that study: Most thyroid clonotypes that were expanded above 0.001 also turned up in blood.

The TCR originated in a young woman with Graves disease. The chain couples TRBV5-1 to TRBJ2-5, with D perhaps TRBD1 or TRBD2 (5 bases each). The specimen was peripheral blood mononuclear cells (PBMCs), collected at new diagnosis, from a patient treated with antithyroid drugs. The CDR3 DNA sequence: TGCGCCAGCAGCTTGATCAACGGGGCTGAAGAGACCCAGTACTTC. Translation: CASSLINGAEETQYF.